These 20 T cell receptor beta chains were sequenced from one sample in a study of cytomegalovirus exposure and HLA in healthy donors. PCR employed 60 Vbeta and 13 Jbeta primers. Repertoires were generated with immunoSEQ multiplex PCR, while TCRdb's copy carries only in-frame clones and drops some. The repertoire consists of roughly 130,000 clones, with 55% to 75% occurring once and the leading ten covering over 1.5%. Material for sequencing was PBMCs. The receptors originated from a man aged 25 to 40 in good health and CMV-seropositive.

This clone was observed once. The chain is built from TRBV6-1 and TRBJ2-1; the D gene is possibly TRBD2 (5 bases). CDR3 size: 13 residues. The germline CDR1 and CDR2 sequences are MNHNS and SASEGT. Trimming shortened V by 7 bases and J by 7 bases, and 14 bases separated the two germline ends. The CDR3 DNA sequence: TGTGCCAGCATACGGGGAAGGGTAAATGAGCAGTTCTTC. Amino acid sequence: CASIRGRVNEQFF.

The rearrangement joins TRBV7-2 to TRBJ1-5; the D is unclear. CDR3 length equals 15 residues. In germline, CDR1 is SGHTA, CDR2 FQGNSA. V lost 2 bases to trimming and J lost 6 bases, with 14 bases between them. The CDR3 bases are TGTGCCAGCAGCTTACCCAACTTAGGGAGTCAGCCCCAGCATTTT. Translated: CASSLPNLGSQPQHF. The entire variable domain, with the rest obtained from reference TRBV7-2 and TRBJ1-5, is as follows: GAGVSQSPSNKVTEKGKDVELRCDPISGHTALYWYRQSLGQGLEFLIYFQGNSAPDKSGLPSDRFSAERTGGSVSTLTIQRTQQEDSAVYLCASSLPNLGSQPQHFGDGTRLSIL.

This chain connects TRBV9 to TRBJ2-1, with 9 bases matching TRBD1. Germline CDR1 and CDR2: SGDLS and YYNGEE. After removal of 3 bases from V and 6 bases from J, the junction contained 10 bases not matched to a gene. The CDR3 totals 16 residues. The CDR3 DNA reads TGTGCCAGCAGCGCCAGGACGGGACAGGGCGGCAATGAGCAGTTCTTC. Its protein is CASSARTGQGGNEQFF. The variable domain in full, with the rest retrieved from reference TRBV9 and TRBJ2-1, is DSGVTQTPKHLITATGQRVTLRCSPRSGDLSVYWYQQSLDQGLQFLIQYYNGEERAKGNILERFSAQQFPDLHSELNLSSLELGDSALYFCASSARTGQGGNEQFFGPGTRLTVL.

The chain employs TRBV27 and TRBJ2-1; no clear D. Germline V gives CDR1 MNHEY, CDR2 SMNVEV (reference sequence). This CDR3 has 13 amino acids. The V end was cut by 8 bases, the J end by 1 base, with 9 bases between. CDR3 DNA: TGTGCCAGCGGTGGGCGTTCCTACAATGAGCAGTTCTTC. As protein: CASGGRSYNEQFF.

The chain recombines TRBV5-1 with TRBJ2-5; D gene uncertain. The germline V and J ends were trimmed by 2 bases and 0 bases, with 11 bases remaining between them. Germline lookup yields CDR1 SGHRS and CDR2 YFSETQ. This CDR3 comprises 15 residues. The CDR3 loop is CASSFYSMNQETQYF. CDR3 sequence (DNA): TGCGCCAGCAGCTTCTACTCCATGAACCAAGAGACCCAGTACTTC.

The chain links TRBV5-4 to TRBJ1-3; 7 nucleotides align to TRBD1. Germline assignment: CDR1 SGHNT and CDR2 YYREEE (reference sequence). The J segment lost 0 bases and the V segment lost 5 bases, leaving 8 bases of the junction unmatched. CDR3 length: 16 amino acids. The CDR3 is CASSPDRALSGNTIYF. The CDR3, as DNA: TGTGCCAGCAGTCCTGACAGGGCACTCTCTGGAAACACCATATATTTT.

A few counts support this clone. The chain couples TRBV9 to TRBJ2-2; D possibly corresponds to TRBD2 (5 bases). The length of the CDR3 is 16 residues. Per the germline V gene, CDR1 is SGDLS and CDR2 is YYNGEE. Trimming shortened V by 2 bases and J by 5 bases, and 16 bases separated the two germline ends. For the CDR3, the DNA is TGTGCCAGCAGCGTTCTTTACGGGGAGTATACCGGGGAGCTGTTTTTT. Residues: CASSVLYGEYTGELFF. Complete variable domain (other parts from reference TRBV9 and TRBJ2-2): DSGVTQTPKHLITATGQRVTLRCSPRSGDLSVYWYQQSLDQGLQFLIQYYNGEERAKGNILERFSAQQFPDLHSELNLSSLELGDSALYFCASSVLYGEYTGELFFGEGSRLTVL.

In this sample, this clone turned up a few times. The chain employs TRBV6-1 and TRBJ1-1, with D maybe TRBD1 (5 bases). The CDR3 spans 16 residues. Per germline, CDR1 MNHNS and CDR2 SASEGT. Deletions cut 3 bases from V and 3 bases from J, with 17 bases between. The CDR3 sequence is CASSEIGAFSDTEAFF. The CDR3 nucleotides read TGTGCCAGCAGTGAGATTGGGGCATTCTCGGACACTGAAGCTTTCTTT.

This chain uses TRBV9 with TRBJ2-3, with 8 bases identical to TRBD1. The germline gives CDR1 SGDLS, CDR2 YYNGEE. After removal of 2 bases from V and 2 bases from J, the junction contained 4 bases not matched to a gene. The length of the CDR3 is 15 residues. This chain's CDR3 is CASSVQGAVTDTQYF. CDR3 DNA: TGTGCCAGCAGCGTGCAGGGGGCGGTCACAGATACGCAGTATTTT.

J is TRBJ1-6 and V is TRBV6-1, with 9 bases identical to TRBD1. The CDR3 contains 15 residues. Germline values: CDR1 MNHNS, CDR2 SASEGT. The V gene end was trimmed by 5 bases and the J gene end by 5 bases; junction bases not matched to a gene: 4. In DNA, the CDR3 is TGTGCCAGCAGTATGGACAGGGGAAATAATTCACCCCTCCACTTT. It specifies CASSMDRGNNSPLHF.

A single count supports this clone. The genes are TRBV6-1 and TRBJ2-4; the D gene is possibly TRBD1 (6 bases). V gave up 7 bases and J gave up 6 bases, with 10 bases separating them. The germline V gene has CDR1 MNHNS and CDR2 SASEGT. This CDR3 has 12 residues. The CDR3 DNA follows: TGTGCCAGCATCCTACAGGGAAACATTCAGTACTTC. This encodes CASILQGNIQYF.

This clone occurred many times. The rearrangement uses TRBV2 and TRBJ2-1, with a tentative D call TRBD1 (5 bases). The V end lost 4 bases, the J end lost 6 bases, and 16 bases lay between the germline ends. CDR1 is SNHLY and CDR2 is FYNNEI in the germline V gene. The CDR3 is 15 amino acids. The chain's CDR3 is CASSVQLWGGNEQFF. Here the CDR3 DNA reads TGTGCCAGCAGTGTTCAGCTTTGGGGCGGCAATGAGCAGTTCTTC.

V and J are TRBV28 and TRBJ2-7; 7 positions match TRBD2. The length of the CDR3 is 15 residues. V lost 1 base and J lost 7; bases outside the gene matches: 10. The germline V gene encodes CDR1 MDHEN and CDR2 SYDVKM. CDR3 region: CASSLSLGRGVEQYF. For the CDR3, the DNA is TGTGCCAGCAGTTTATCGTTGGGTCGGGGGGTTGAGCAGTACTTC.

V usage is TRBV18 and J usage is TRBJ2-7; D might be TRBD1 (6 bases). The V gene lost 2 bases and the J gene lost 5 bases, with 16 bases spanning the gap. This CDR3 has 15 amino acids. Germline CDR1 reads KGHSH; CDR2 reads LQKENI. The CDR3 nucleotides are TGTGCCAGCTCACCATGGGCAGGGGATGGTGACGAGCAGTACTTC. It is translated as CASSPWAGDGDEQYF.

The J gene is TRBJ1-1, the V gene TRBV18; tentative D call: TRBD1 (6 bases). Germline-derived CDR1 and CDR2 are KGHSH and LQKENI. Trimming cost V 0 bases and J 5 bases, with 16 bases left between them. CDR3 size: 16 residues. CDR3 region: CASSPPLTGRGTEAFF. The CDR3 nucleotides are TGTGCCAGCTCACCACCGTTAACAGGGAGAGGAACTGAAGCTTTCTTT.

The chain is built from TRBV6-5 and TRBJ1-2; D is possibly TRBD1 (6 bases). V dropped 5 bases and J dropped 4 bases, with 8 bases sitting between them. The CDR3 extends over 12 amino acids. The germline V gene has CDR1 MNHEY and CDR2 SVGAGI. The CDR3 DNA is TGTGCCAGCAGTGCAGGGGCCTATGGCTACACCTTC. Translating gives CASSAGAYGYTF.

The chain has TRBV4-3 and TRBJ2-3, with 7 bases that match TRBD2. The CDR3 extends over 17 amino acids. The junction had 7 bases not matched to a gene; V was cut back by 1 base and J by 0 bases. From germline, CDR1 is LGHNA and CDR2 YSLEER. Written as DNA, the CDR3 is TGCGCCAGCAGCCAAGGGCGGGAGTCAGGCAGCACAGATACGCAGTATTTT. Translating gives CASSQGRESGSTDTQYF.

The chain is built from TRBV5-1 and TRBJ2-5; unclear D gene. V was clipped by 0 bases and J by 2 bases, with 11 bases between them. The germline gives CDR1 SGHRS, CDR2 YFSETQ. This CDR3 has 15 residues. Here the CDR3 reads CASSLGQNYQETQYF. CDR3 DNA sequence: TGCGCCAGCAGCTTGGGGCAGAATTATCAAGAGACCCAGTACTTC.

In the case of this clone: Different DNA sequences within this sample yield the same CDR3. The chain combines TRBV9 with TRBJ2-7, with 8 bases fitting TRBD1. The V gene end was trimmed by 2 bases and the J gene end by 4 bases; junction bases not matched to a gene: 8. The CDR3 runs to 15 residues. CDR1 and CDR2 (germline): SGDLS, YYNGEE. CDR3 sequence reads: CASSVGAGGGYEQYF. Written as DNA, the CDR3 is TGTGCCAGCAGCGTGGGGGCAGGGGGCGGGTACGAGCAGTACTTC.

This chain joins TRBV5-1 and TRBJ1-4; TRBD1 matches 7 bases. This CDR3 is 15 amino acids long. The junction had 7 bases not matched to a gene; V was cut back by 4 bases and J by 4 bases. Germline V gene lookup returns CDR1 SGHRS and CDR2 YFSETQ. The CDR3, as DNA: TGCGCCAGCAGCGGAGGGACAGCAGATAATGAAAAACTGTTTTTT. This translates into CASSGGTADNEKLFF.